The 12 T cell receptor beta chains reported below all come from one sample, sequenced in a study of T cell responses to AZD1222 COVID-19 vaccine. TCRdb keeps only in-frame clones here, not all; method: immunoSEQ multiplex PCR. The table lists some 160,000 clones, 90% to 95% of them singletons. The source material was peripheral blood, sampled on day 0 of AZD1222 vaccination. The receptors here all came from an adult in good health.

The V gene is TRBV24-1, the J gene TRBJ2-7; D gene unclear. This CDR3 spans 14 amino acids. V was clipped by 3 bases and J by 2 bases, with 10 bases between them. The germline gives CDR1 KGHDR, CDR2 SFDVKD. CDR3 nucleotide sequence: TGTGCCACCAGTGATGTCGACAAAACCTACGAGCAGTACTTC. The encoded protein is CATSDVDKTYEQYF.

The chain joins TRBV6-5 to TRBJ2-7; D is possibly TRBD1 (6 bases). There are 14 residues in the CDR3. CDR1 MNHEY and CDR2 SVGAGI come from the germline V gene. V shed 5 bases and J shed 4 bases, with 15 bases lying between them. The CDR3 coding sequence is TGTGCCAGCAGTAACACAGGGTCAGGGTACGAGCAGTACTTC. Residues: CASSNTGSGYEQYF.

J is TRBJ1-1 and V is TRBV27; D unresolved. The germline gives CDR1 MNHEY, CDR2 SMNVEV (reference sequence). Trimming removed 6 bases at V and 5 bases at J, with 13 bases between. CDR3 length: 13 amino acids. CDR3 bases: TGTGCCAGCAGCTGGAAGGGTAGAACTGAAGCTTTCTTT. This translates into CASSWKGRTEAFF.

The gene calls are TRBV7-6 and TRBJ2-7, with 12 nucleotides matching TRBD2. Germline V lookup: CDR1 SGHVS, CDR2 FNYEAQ. The CDR3 contains 15 residues. V was pared by 3 bases and J by 2 bases, with 2 bases of the junction left unmatched. The CDR3 sequence: CASSLTSGGTYEQYF. In DNA form, the CDR3 reads TGTGCCAGCAGCTTGACTAGCGGGGGAACCTACGAGCAGTACTTC.

The sample holds a few counts of this clone. This sequence joins TRBV10-3 and TRBJ2-5; 11 bases align to TRBD1. The CDR3 is made up of 14 amino acids. Trimming took 9 bases from V and 4 from J; bases not matched to a gene: 7. In germline, CDR1 is ENHRY, CDR2 SYGVKD. CDR3 nucleotides: TGTGCCATTAAACCCGGGACAGGGGGAGAGACCCAGTACTTC. It codes for CAIKPGTGGETQYF.

The V and J genes are TRBV5-6 and TRBJ2-5; tentatively, D is TRBD1 or TRBD2 (5 bases each). V lost 0 bases and J 5 bases, leaving 14 bases between the germline ends. CDR1 and CDR2 from the germline V gene are SGHDT and YYEEEE. The CDR3 is 15 residues long. The CDR3 bases are TGTGCCAGCAGCTTGGGTCAGAGGGGAGTGGAGACCCAGTACTTC. Protein: CASSLGQRGVETQYF.

The chain has TRBV6-2 or TRBV6-3 and TRBJ2-2; D unclear. The CDR3 is 13 amino acids. Germline V gene sequence: CDR1 MNHEY, CDR2 SVGEGT. The V end lost 3 bases, the J end lost 3 bases, and 5 bases lay between the germline ends. CDR3 in DNA: TGTGCCAGCAGTTATTTCTACACCGGGGAGCTGTTTTTT. Its protein is CASSYFYTGELFF.

This clone was recorded only once. This rearrangement joins TRBV7-6 to TRBJ2-7; 8 bases are a match to TRBD1. There are 16 residues in the CDR3. V was clipped by 5 bases and J by 0 bases; unmatched bases: 9. In germline, CDR1 is SGHVS, CDR2 FNYEAQ. The CDR3 sequence is CASSPDWTGSSYEQYF. CDR3 DNA sequence: TGTGCCAGCAGCCCAGACTGGACAGGGAGCTCCTACGAGCAGTACTTC. Looking up the rest from reference TRBV7-6 and TRBJ2-7 gives the full variable domain: GAGVSQSPRYKVTKRGQDVALRCDPISGHVSLYWYRQALGQGPEFLTYFNYEAQQDKSGLPNDRFSAERPEGSISTLTIQRTEQRDSAMYRCASSPDWTGSSYEQYFGPGTRLTVT.

The V and J genes are TRBV15 and TRBJ1-6; 8 positions match TRBD1. The V and J ends lost 2 bases and 10 bases, in that order; junction bases with no gene match: 7. CDR1 is LNHNV and CDR2 is YYDKDF in the germline V gene (reference sequence). This CDR3 has 15 residues. The CDR3 DNA is TGTGCCACCAGCAGACTACGACAGGGGAGATCACCCCTCCACTTT. It is translated as CATSRLRQGRSPLHF.

V and J are TRBV13 and TRBJ1-6; D uncertain. Germline V gene lookup returns CDR1 PRHDT and CDR2 FYEKMQ (reference sequence). Trimming cost V 5 bases and J 9 bases, with 17 bases left between them. The CDR3 totals 15 residues. CDR3 in DNA: TGTGCCAGCAGCACTACTCGGGGAGGCTCTTCACCCCTCCACTTT. Translated, it gives CASSTTRGGSSPLHF.

V and J are TRBV11-2 and TRBJ2-1, with TRBD2 as a possible D gene (5 bases). The V and J ends lost 5 bases and 13 bases respectively, with 12 bases between them. The CDR3 is made up of 11 amino acids. Germline V gene lookup returns CDR1 SGHAT and CDR2 FQNNGV. CDR3 sequence (DNA): TGTGCCAGCAGCATGGACTGGATACAGTTCTTC. Amino acid sequence: CASSMDWIQFF.

The chain recombines TRBV4-1 with TRBJ1-5; D is undetermined. Germline assignment: CDR1 MGHRA and CDR2 YSYEKL. The CDR3 length is 13 residues. Trimming stripped 3 bases from V and 8 bases from J, with 11 bases between. CDR3: CASSHVGSEPQHF. DNA of the CDR3: TGCGCCAGCAGCCATGTCGGATCGGAGCCCCAGCATTTT.